The entry that follows covers one T cell receptor (beta chain) sequence. Its specificity is not known. Donor samples were obtained from healthy Caucasian individuals from Russia, aged about 6 to 100. This sample is part of a study of blood T cells in healthy people across ages. Overall study findings and caveats: What prevented conclusive comparison of naive and antigen-experienced cells was that PBMCs were unsorted. Whereas aged donors had fewer naive CD4+ cells, long-lived donors had more of them and higher diversity.

Sample-barcoded 5' priming and a J-beta primer mix drove a second PCR of 7 to 11 cycles. The template-switch adaptor was a 5' adaptor with 12 random nucleotides. It tagged each cDNA molecule. TCRdb processed the 5' RACE reads anew with MiXCR; each CDR3 protein has one entry. The table shows roughly 860,000 distinct CDR3 sequences, with 62% occurring only once. The V end was cut by 3 bases, the J end by 11 bases, with 23 bases between. CDR3 size: 15 residues. CDR1 and CDR2 (germline): SGHRS, YFSETQ. This chain uses TRBV5-1 with TRBJ2-5; either TRBD1 or TRBD2 may fit D (5 bases each). Sequencing used blood. This receptor was identified in a man younger than 45 in good health. CDR3 region: CASSSRDALRDEQYF. The CDR3 DNA reads TGCGCCAGCAGCTCCCGGGACGCTCTAAGGGATGAGCAGTACTTC.